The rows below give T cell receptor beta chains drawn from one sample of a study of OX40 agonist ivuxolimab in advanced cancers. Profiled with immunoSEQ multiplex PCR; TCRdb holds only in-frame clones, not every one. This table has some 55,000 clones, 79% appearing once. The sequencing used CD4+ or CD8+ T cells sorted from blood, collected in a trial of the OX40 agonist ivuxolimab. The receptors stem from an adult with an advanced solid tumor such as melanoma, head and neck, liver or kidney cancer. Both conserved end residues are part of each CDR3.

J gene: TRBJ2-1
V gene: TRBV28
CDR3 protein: CASSLISGRAYNEQFF

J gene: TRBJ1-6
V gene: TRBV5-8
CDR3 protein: CASTVRSRSPLHF

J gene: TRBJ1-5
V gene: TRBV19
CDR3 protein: CATADRGEGKPQHF

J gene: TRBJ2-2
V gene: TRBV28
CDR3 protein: CASSLVARLTGELFF

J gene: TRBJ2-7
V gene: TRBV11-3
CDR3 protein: CASSSGLAGPYEQYF

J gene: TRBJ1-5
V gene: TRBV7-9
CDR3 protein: CASSLQGSGESQPQHF

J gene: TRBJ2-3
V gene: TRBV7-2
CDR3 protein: CASSRSGADTQYF

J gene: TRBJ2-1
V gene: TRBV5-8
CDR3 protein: CASSPNPGLAGMGEQFF

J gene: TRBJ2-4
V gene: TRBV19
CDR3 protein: CASGEDRVNIQYF

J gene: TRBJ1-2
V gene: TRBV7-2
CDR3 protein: CASSLGEAGSGYTF

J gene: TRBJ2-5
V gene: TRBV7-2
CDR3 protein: CASSLGGRKETQYF

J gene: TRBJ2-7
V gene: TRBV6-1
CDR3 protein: CASSPNWTGQGEQYF

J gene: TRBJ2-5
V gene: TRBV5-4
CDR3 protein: CASSIGRKETQYF

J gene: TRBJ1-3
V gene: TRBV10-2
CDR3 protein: CASSSRGLGNTIYF

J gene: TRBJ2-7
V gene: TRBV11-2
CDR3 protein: CASSLVNGGEQYF

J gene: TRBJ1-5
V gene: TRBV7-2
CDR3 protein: CASSLDGIYQPQHF

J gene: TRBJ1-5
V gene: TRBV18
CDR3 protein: CASSRQDNQPQHF

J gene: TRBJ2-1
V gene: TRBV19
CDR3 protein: CASSISRAPSDEQFF

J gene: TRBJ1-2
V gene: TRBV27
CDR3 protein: CASSLRGGYGYTF

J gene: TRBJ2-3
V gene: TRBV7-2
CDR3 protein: CASSLVGTGGTDTQYF

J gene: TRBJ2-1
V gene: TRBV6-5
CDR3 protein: CASSFGQHGNEQFF

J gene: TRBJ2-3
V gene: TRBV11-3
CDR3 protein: CASSASPRSTDTQYF

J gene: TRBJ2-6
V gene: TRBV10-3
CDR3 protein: CAISEDNRWGAF

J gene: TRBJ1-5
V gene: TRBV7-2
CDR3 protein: CASSQDRRNQPQHF

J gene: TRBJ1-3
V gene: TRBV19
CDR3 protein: CASRDTLSGNTIYF

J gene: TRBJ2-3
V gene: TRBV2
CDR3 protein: CASSVRYSSTDTQYF

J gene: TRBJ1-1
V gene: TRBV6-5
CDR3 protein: CASSYYTEAFF

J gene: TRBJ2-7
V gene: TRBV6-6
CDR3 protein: CASRTGGFYEQYF

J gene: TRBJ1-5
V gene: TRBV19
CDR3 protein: CASSRNTLDQPQHF

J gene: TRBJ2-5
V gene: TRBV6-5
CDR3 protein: CAISRGHQETQYF

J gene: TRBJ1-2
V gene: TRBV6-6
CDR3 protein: CASSSEGRYGYTF

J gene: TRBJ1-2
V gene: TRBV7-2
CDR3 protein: CASSLGGGYTF

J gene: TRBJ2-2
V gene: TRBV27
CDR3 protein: CASSQRTLHNTGELFF

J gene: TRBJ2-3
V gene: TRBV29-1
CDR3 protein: CSVDPTSTDTQYF

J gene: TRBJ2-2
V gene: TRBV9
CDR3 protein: CASSPRTGGMNTGELFF

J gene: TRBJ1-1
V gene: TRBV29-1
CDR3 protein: CSGAQGTSTEAFF

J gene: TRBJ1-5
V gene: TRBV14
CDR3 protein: CASSPLEGSCPEGDSNQPQHF

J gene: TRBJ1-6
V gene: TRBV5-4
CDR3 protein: CASSLNRGGNSPLHF

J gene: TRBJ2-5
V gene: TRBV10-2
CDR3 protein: CASSDPIRQGFFRETQYF

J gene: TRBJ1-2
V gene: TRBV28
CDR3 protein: CASSLSQSSSYGYTF